A single sample gave rise to the 16 T cell receptor beta chains below, sequenced in a study of blood T cells in healthy people across ages. A sample-barcoded 5' primer and a J-beta primer mix were used in a second PCR of roughly 6 to 12 cycles. TCRdb reanalysed the 5' RACE reads using MiXCR and keeps one entry per CDR3 protein. The table lists some 1.7 million distinct CDR3 sequences, 28% of them singletons. The sequenced sample consisted of blood. Receptors originate from a woman in her thirties in good health.

This clonotype has just a few counts. The germline gene is not matched at one end of the junction; a read error may be the cause. The rearrangement joins TRBV5-1 to TRBJ1-1, with D unclear. This CDR3 spans 15 amino acids. Germline V gene sequence: CDR1 SGHRS, CDR2 YFSETQ. The CDR3 region has the DNA TGTGCCAGCAGCTTGGAAGGCAGAATGAACACTGAAGCTTTCTTT. Amino acids: CASSLEGRMNTEAFF.

This clonotype was counted at least ten times. The V gene is TRBV6-5, the J gene TRBJ1-2; 7 positions agree with TRBD1. The V gene's germline CDR1 is MNHEY and CDR2 SVGAGI. Germline trimming cut 2 bases from V and 8 bases from J; bases unmatched to any gene: 5. The CDR3 has 13 amino acids. For the CDR3, the DNA is TGTGCCAGCAGTTACCGACAGGGCACGGGCTACACCTTC. As protein: CASSYRQGTGYTF.

The chain joins TRBV6-6 to TRBJ1-1; D remains unclear. The ends were cut back, 7 bases at V and 0 bases at J, with 18 bases in the middle. CDR1 is MNHNY, CDR2 SVGAGI, per germline (reference sequence). This CDR3 contains 16 residues. CDR3 region: CASIPTASTLNTEAFF. CDR3 nucleotide sequence: TGTGCCAGCATCCCCACAGCGAGTACACTGAACACTGAAGCTTTCTTT.

In this sample, this clonotype turned up a few times. The chain combines TRBV4-1 with TRBJ2-3; D might be TRBD2 (6 bases). The CDR3 contains 17 residues. Trimming took 0 bases from V and 0 from J, leaving 13 bases between them. Germline loops: CDR1 MGHRA, CDR2 YSYEKL. Here the CDR3 reads CASSQEGGVHSTDTQYF. DNA of the CDR3: TGCGCCAGCAGCCAAGAGGGAGGTGTACATAGCACAGATACGCAGTATTTT.

The chain carries TRBV4-1 and TRBJ1-1; D may be TRBD1 (5 bases). Trimming shortened V by 4 bases and J by 7 bases, and 13 bases separated the two germline ends. CDR1 and CDR2 from the germline V gene are MGHRA and YSYEKL. The CDR3 extends over 13 amino acids. This chain's CDR3 is CASSLTGAYEAFF. Here the CDR3 DNA reads TGCGCCAGCAGCCTAACAGGTGCATATGAAGCTTTCTTT.

This clonotype turned up a few times. The chain joins TRBV20-1 to TRBJ2-1, with D unclear. This CDR3 contains 12 residues. CDR1 and CDR2 (germline): DFQATT, SNEGSKA (reference sequence). Trimming removed 0 bases from V and 10 bases from J, with 10 bases in between. The CDR3 DNA follows: TGCAGTGCTAGAGATATTGAGTGGGAGCAGTTCTTC. Translated: CSARDIEWEQFF.

This sequence joins TRBV19 and TRBJ1-4; D uncertain. Germline CDR1 is LNHDA and CDR2 is SQIVND (reference sequence). V was clipped by 9 bases and J by 1 base, with 9 bases between them. The CDR3 is made up of 13 amino acids. As DNA, the CDR3 is TGTGCCAGCCAGTGGGGAACTAATGAAAAACTGTTTTTT. The encoded protein is CASQWGTNEKLFF.

The chain recombines TRBV29-1 with TRBJ2-5, with D perhaps TRBD2 (5 bases). V was clipped by 4 bases and J by 7 bases, with 13 bases between them. Germline CDR1 is SQVTM and CDR2 is ANQGSEA. This CDR3 contains 12 residues. CDR3 loop: CSVGSGSGTQYF. In nucleotides, the CDR3 is TGCAGCGTTGGGTCGGGGTCAGGGACCCAGTACTTC.

This clonotype was seen more than once but under ten times. V is TRBV7-2 and J is TRBJ1-2; weak D call: TRBD1 (5 bases). This CDR3 has 13 amino acids. V gave up 3 bases and J gave up 5 bases, with 10 bases separating them. Germline V gives CDR1 SGHTA, CDR2 FQGNSA. In DNA, the CDR3 is TGTGCCAGCAGCTTGCCCCCAGGGTATGGCTACACCTTC. Protein: CASSLPPGYGYTF.

This clonotype was picked up a small number of times. The CDR3 region is CSARWAGGTDTQYF. CDR3 sequence (DNA): TGCAGTGCTAGATGGGCTGGGGGCACAGATACGCAGTATTTT. The chain joins TRBV20-1 to TRBJ2-3; D unclear. The CDR3 is made up of 14 amino acids. V dropped 2 bases and J dropped 1 base, with 10 bases sitting between them. Germline V gene sequence: CDR1 DFQATT, CDR2 SNEGSKA (reference sequence).

This clonotype was found a few times. This chain uses TRBV7-9 with TRBJ1-2, with 7 bases matching TRBD1. Germline V lookup: CDR1 SEHNR, CDR2 FQNEAQ (reference sequence). Trimming removed 5 bases from V and 8 bases from J; junction bases left unmatched: 11. The CDR3 consists of 14 residues. The CDR3 protein is CASSPRGQTEGYTF. CDR3 nucleotides: TGTGCCAGCAGCCCAAGGGGGCAAACGGAGGGCTACACCTTC.

Turning to this clonotype: A single base separates this from a much larger clone, so it may be a read error. The genes are TRBV20-1 and TRBJ2-7; 7 nucleotides agree with TRBD1. V was pared by 0 bases and J by 5 bases, with 10 bases of the junction left unmatched. The CDR3 loop spans 15 amino acids. Germline V gene data show CDR1 as DFQATT and CDR2 as SNEGSKA (reference sequence). The CDR3 sequence is CSARDKDRSTHEQYF. CDR3 coding DNA: TGCAGTGCTAGAGATAAGGACAGGTCCACCCACGAGCAGTACTTC.

Regarding this clonotype: Since a much larger clone is just one base distant, this may be a read error. The rearrangement joins TRBV28 to TRBJ2-5, with 9 bases matching TRBD1. CDR3 length: 18 amino acids. Germline lookup yields CDR1 MDHEN and CDR2 SYDVKM. With 5 bases clipped from V and 11 bases from J, the junction kept 24 bases outside the gene matches. In DNA form, the CDR3 reads TGTGCCAGCAGTGGACCGGGACAGGGAGGCCTATCCTACAATGAGCAGTACTTC. It is translated as CASSGPGQGGLSYNEQYF.

This clonotype was observed at least ten times. This chain connects TRBV29-1 to TRBJ1-2; 9 bases agree with TRBD1. The germline gives CDR1 SQVTM, CDR2 ANQGSEA. The CDR3 has 12 residues. The V gene end was trimmed by 4 bases and the J gene end by 5 bases; junction bases not matched to a gene: 2. CDR3 in DNA: TGCAGCGTTGGGGACAGGGTGTATGGCTACACCTTC. Protein sequence: CSVGDRVYGYTF.

The chain couples TRBV7-2 to TRBJ2-1; the match to TRBD2 covers 13 bases. Looked up from germline, CDR1 is SGHTA and CDR2 is FQGNSA. CDR3 length equals 17 residues. With 10 bases clipped from V and 1 base from J, the junction kept 10 bases outside the gene matches. CDR3 bases: TGTGCCACCCAGAGGACTAGCGGGAGTGCTTCCTACAATGAGCAGTTCTTC. It yields the protein CATQRTSGSASYNEQFF.

This clonotype appeared many times. This sequence joins TRBV28 and TRBJ2-7, with TRBD1 as a possible D gene (5 bases). Germline assignment: CDR1 MDHEN and CDR2 SYDVKM. The CDR3 spans 14 residues. Trimming removed 1 base from V and 3 bases from J, with 10 bases in between. In nucleotides, the CDR3 is TGTGCCAGCAGTTTATCAGGGTACCTCTACGAGCAGTACTTC. Its protein is CASSLSGYLYEQYF.